A selection of T cell receptor beta chains follows, all from one sample in a study of regulatory and conventional T cells in RAG deficiency. Assay: immunoSEQ multiplex PCR; the TCRdb copy retains only in-frame clones and omits some. This table holds approximately 6,100 clones, just under 95% found once. The sample consisted of CD8+ T cells sorted from blood. The source is a human donor with RAG deficiency presenting as severe combined immunodeficiency. CDR3s include the opening cysteine and the closing phenylalanine or tryptophan. Fields, in order: V gene, D gene, clone size, J gene, CDR3 protein, CDR3 DNA. A D gene is named only where the DNA matches it firmly. Rows may omit the clone size; those that give it use once, few, many or a size class.

TRBV9	.	once	TRBJ2-5	CASSPGRVRETQYF	TGTGCCAGCAGCCCTGGTCGGGTGAGGGAGACCCAGTACTTC
TRBV4-1	TRBD1	.	TRBJ2-4	CASSHTGVQNIQYF	TGCGCCAGCAGCCACACAGGGGTGCAAAACATTCAGTACTTC
TRBV27	TRBD1	.	TRBJ2-1	CASSPGQTYNEQFF	TGTGCCAGCAGTCCGGGACAGACCTACAATGAGCAGTTCTTC
TRBV27	.	.	TRBJ1-1	CASRQANEAFF	TGTGCCAGCAGACAGGCGAATGAAGCTTTCTTT
TRBV29-1	TRBD2	.	TRBJ2-3	CSVTSGNTDTQYF	TGCAGCGTGACTAGCGGGAACACAGATACGCAGTATTTT
TRBV19	.	.	TRBJ2-3	CASSMTFGGFLTDTQYF	TGTGCCAGTAGTATGACGTTCGGGGGTTTTCTCACAGATACGCAGTATTTT
TRBV4-1	.	once	TRBJ2-7	CASSQEGLLTTYEQYF	TGCGCCAGCAGCCAAGAAGGCCTGTTAACTACCTACGAGCAGTACTTC
TRBV27	.	.	TRBJ2-1	CASSQGNEQFF	TGTGCCAGCAGTCAGGGCAATGAGCAGTTCTTC
TRBV7-2	.	.	TRBJ2-5	CASKARDIMSETQYF	TGTGCCAGCAAGGCTAGGGACATTATGTCAGAGACCCAGTACTTC
TRBV27	.	.	TRBJ2-1	CASSLLGGAYNEQFF	TGTGCCAGCAGTTTATTGGGGGGCGCCTACAATGAGCAGTTCTTC
TRBV7-8	.	.	TRBJ2-3	CASSLLAGTDTQYF	TGTGCCAGCAGCCTACTAGCAGGGACAGATACGCAGTATTTT
TRBV27	.	.	TRBJ2-3	CASKNRERGTDTQYF	TGTGCCAGTAAAAACAGGGAGAGGGGCACAGATACGCAGTATTTT
TRBV4-3	TRBD1	once	TRBJ2-7	CASSPGQGQAYEQYF	TGCGCCAGCAGCCCAGGACAGGGACAAGCCTACGAGCAGTACTTC
TRBV9	TRBD1	once	TRBJ1-1	CASQPLGQGENTEAFF	TGTGCCAGCCAACCACTCGGACAGGGGGAGAACACTGAAGCTTTCTTT
TRBV30	.	.	TRBJ2-7	CAWSVGGSYEQYF	TGTGCCTGGAGTGTGGGGGGCTCCTACGAGCAGTACTTC
TRBV5-1	.	.	TRBJ2-5	CASSFGGETQYF	TGCGCCAGCAGCTTCGGCGGGGAGACCCAGTACTTC
TRBV4-3	.	.	TRBJ2-1	CASSQDGGAYNEQFF	TGCGCCAGCAGCCAAGACGGCGGGGCCTACAATGAGCAGTTCTTC
TRBV15	.	.	TRBJ1-1	CATSRGHLNTEAFF	TGTGCCACCAGCAGAGGACATTTGAACACTGAAGCTTTCTTT
TRBV7-6	.	.	TRBJ2-7	CASSLRPGPEPYEQYF	TGTGCCAGCAGCTTACGCCCGGGACCCGAGCCCTACGAGCAGTACTTC
TRBV13	.	.	TRBJ2-7	CASEGLNEQYF	TGTGCCAGCGAGGGGTTAAACGAGCAGTACTTC
TRBV27	TRBD2	.	TRBJ2-7	CASSLLAGGYEQYF	TGTGCCAGCAGTTTACTAGCGGGAGGGTACGAGCAGTACTTC
TRBV4-2	TRBD2	.	TRBJ2-5	CASSSPPGLAEETQYF	TGTGCCAGCAGCTCACCTCCGGGACTAGCGGAAGAGACCCAGTACTTC
TRBV19	.	.	TRBJ2-7	CASSISQGGEQYF	TGTGCCAGTAGTATCAGCCAGGGGGGAGAGCAGTACTTC
TRBV5-1	.	.	TRBJ2-2	CASSSGTENTGELFF	TGCGCCAGCAGCTCCGGGACCGAGAACACCGGGGAGCTGTTTTTT
TRBV27	.	once	TRBJ2-2	CASSLTYGGELFF	TGTGCCAGCAGCCTCACATACGGCGGGGAGCTGTTTTTT
TRBV9	.	.	TRBJ2-2	CASSVSGTQNTGELFF	TGTGCCAGCAGCGTCTCCGGGACCCAGAACACCGGGGAGCTGTTTTTT
TRBV9	.	once	TRBJ2-2	CASSPFWGRTGELFF	TGTGCCAGCAGCCCTTTTTGGGGGAGAACCGGGGAGCTGTTTTTT
TRBV9	.	.	TRBJ2-1	CASSDLYNEQFF	TGTGCCAGCAGTGACCTATACAATGAGCAGTTCTTC
TRBV25-1	.	.	TRBJ2-7	CASSEYSSYEQYF	TGTGCCAGCAGTGAATACAGCTCCTACGAGCAGTACTTC
TRBV27	.	once	TRBJ2-3	CASSWDSTDTQYF	TGTGCCAGCAGTTGGGACAGCACAGATACGCAGTATTTT
TRBV12-5	.	.	TRBJ2-7	CASGLDSHEQYF	TGTGCTAGTGGTTTGGACAGCCACGAGCAGTACTTC
TRBV7-9	.	.	TRBJ2-7	CASSLLEKTGYEQYF	TGTGCCAGCAGCCTATTGGAGAAGACTGGCTACGAGCAGTACTTC
TRBV28	TRBD1	.	TRBJ1-1	CASSLCLRGLNTEAFF	TGTGCCAGCAGTTTATGCCTCAGGGGGCTGAACACTGAAGCTTTCTTT
TRBV30	.	once	TRBJ2-7	CAWNPGQSYEQYF	TGTGCCTGGAACCCGGGGCAGAGTTACGAGCAGTACTTC
TRBV4-1	.	.	TRBJ1-3	CASSQGRGAGNTIYF	TGCGCCAGCAGCCAAGGCCGAGGGGCTGGAAACACCATATATTTT
TRBV28	.	.	TRBJ2-5	CASSLRVSETQYF	TGTGCCAGCAGTTTGAGGGTATCGGAGACCCAGTACTTC
TRBV28	.	.	TRBJ2-3	CASSWTAHTDTQYF	TGTGCCAGCAGTTGGACCGCCCACACAGATACGCAGTATTTT
TRBV9	TRBD1	few	TRBJ1-2	CASSVGTGNYGYTF	TGTGCCAGCAGCGTAGGGACAGGGAACTATGGCTACACCTTC
TRBV13	TRBD1	.	TRBJ1-2	CASSVRGHNGYTF	TGTGCCAGCAGCGTCAGGGGGCACAATGGCTACACCTTC
TRBV27	TRBD1	.	TRBJ2-4	CASSYFGQGDIQYF	TGTGCCAGCAGTTACTTCGGACAGGGAGACATTCAGTACTTC
TRBV9	.	.	TRBJ2-3	CASSVDGRSTDTQYF	TGTGCCAGCAGCGTAGATGGCAGAAGCACAGATACGCAGTATTTT
TRBV10-3	TRBD1	.	TRBJ2-7	CAIISTGGHEQYF	TGTGCCATCATAAGCACAGGGGGCCACGAGCAGTACTTC
TRBV4-3	TRBD1	.	TRBJ2-3	CASSQEYRGIDTQYF	TGCGCCAGCAGCCAAGAATACAGGGGTATAGATACGCAGTATTTT
TRBV10-3	.	.	TRBJ2-7	CAISESILSYEQYF	TGTGCCATCAGTGAGTCGATTCTTTCCTACGAGCAGTACTTC
TRBV12-5	TRBD2	.	TRBJ2-5	CASGLGTSGEETQYF	TGTGCTAGTGGTTTGGGGACTAGCGGGGAAGAGACCCAGTACTTC
TRBV4-3	TRBD2	large	TRBJ2-3	CASSQDLAGGLLRDTQYF	TGCGCCAGCAGCCAAGATCTAGCGGGAGGCCTTCTGAGAGATACGCAGTATTTT
TRBV27	.	once	TRBJ2-7	CASSLSRTNEQYF	TGTGCCAGCAGTTTATCAAGGACGAACGAGCAGTACTTC
TRBV20-1	.	.	TRBJ2-7	CSADSSYEQYF	TGCAGTGCGGACAGCTCCTACGAGCAGTACTTC
TRBV27	.	.	TRBJ2-7	CASSLIRARPTYEQYF	TGTGCCAGCAGTTTAATCAGGGCCAGGCCTACCTACGAGCAGTACTTC
TRBV14	.	.	TRBJ2-5	CASSHRTLRWETQYF	TGTGCCAGCAGCCACCGGACCCTGCGCTGGGAGACCCAGTACTTC
TRBV19	.	.	TRBJ2-3	CASSIGGTDTQYF	TGTGCCAGTAGTATAGGGGGCACAGATACGCAGTATTTT
TRBV28	.	.	TRBJ2-3	CASSLVVGASTSTDTQYF	TGTGCCAGCAGTTTGGTCGTGGGGGCTTCGACTAGCACAGATACGCAGTATTTT
TRBV27	.	.	TRBJ2-7	CASSFGAGTEQYF	TGTGCCAGCAGTTTCGGGGCGGGAACCGAGCAGTACTTC
TRBV4-2	.	.	TRBJ2-7	CASSQGPGEQYF	TGTGCCAGCAGCCAAGGGCCGGGCGAGCAGTACTTC
TRBV7-2	TRBD1	.	TRBJ2-5	CASSLHPQGAETQYF	TGTGCCAGCAGCTTACACCCCCAGGGGGCAGAGACCCAGTACTTC
TRBV7-8	.	.	TRBJ1-2	CASRDGTPYGYTF	TGTGCCAGCAGGGACGGGACACCTTATGGCTACACCTTC
TRBV4-3	.	.	TRBJ2-7	CASSQGVQGGEQYF	TGCGCCAGCAGCCAAGGGGTACAGGGTGGCGAGCAGTACTTC
TRBV7-8	.	.	TRBJ2-1	CASSLEWNEQFF	TGTGCCAGCAGCTTAGAGTGGAATGAGCAGTTCTTC